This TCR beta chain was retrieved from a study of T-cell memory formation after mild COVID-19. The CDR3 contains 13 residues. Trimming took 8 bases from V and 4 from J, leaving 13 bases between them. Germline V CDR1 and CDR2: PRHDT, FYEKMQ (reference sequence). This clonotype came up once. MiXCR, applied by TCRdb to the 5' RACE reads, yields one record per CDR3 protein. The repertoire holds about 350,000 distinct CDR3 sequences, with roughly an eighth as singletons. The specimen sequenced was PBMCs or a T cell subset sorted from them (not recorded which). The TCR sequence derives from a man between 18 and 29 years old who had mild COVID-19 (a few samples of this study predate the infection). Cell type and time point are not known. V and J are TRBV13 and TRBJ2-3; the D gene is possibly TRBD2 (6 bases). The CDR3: CASSERVPDTQYF. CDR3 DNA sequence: TGTGCCAGCTCGGAGCGGGTGCCAGATACGCAGTATTTT.